Listed below are T cell receptor beta chains from one sample, sequenced in a study of T-cell memory formation after mild COVID-19. Using its own MiXCR run on the 5' RACE reads, TCRdb lists one record per CDR3 protein. The table has over 450,000 distinct CDR3 sequences, about 20% seen once. The specimen sequenced was PBMCs or a T cell subset sorted from them (not recorded which). The receptors come from an adult woman who had mild COVID-19 (a few samples of this study predate the infection). Cell type and time point are not known. The CDR3 runs from the conserved cysteine through the conserved F or W. The order of the fields is J gene, clone size, V gene, D gene, CDR3 length, CDR3 DNA, CDR3 protein. A D gene is named only where the DNA matches it firmly. Some rows have no size entry. The others give once, few or many, or a class for an expanded clone.

TRBJ2-5	-	TRBV20-1	TRBD2	18	TGCAGTGCTAGAGATACAGGGCTAGCGGGAGGGCGGAGAGAGACCCAGTACTTC	CSARDTGLAGGRRETQYF
TRBJ1-3	-	TRBV12-3/TRBV12-4	-	15	TGTGCCAGCACCCACCTACCAGGGGTCGGAAACACCATATATTTT	CASTHLPGVGNTIYF
TRBJ2-7	-	TRBV7-6	-	15	TGTGCCAGCAGCGTGCAGGCGCACAGCTCCTACGAGCAGTACTTC	CASSVQAHSSYEQYF
TRBJ1-1	-	TRBV12-3/TRBV12-4	TRBD1	15	TGTGCCAGCAGTTCTCACTCCCAAGGGGGCGCCGAGGCTTTCTTT	CASSSHSQGGAEAFF
TRBJ2-5	few	TRBV14	TRBD2	15	TGTGCCAGCAGCCAACTAGCGGGATGGGAAGAGACCCAGTACTTC	CASSQLAGWEETQYF
TRBJ2-3	few	TRBV24-1	TRBD2	16	TGTGCCACCAGTGATCCCGGACTAGCGGGAACAGATACGCAGTATTTT	CATSDPGLAGTDTQYF
TRBJ1-1	-	TRBV29-1	-	11	TGCAGCGTTGAAGGTCCCATGGGAGCTTTCTTT	CSVEGPMGAFF
TRBJ2-2	-	TRBV29-1	-	11	TGCAGCATCACTCGGTCCGGGGAGCTGTTTTTT	CSITRSGELFF
TRBJ2-1	few	TRBV15	-	14	TGTGCCACCCGGCTTTGGGGGGCGGACAATGAGCAGTTCTTC	CATRLWGADNEQFF
TRBJ2-1	few	TRBV9	TRBD2	17	TGTGCCAGCAGCGTAGTCAGCGGGGGGCCTTTTTACAATGAGCAGTTCTTC	CASSVVSGGPFYNEQFF
TRBJ2-5	-	TRBV5-8	TRBD2	16	TGTGCCAGCAGCTTGGAGGGGACTAGCAGGTTAGAGACCCAGTACTTC	CASSLEGTSRLETQYF
TRBJ2-3	-	TRBV7-9	TRBD2	16	TGTGCCAGCAGCTCTAGGACTAGCGAATCCAGAGATACGCAGTATTTT	CASSSRTSESRDTQYF
TRBJ1-6	-	TRBV20-1	-	14	TGCAGTGCTAGGGGGGGGACGGATAATTCACCCCTCCACTTT	CSARGGTDNSPLHF
TRBJ2-3	few	TRBV19	TRBD2	16	TGTGCCAGTAGTATATCAGCGGGAGGTCTCTCAGATACGCAGTATTTT	CASSISAGGLSDTQYF
TRBJ2-7	-	TRBV4-1	TRBD1	15	TGCGCCAGCAGCCAACAGACAGGGGTGGCCTACGAGCAGTACTTC	CASSQQTGVAYEQYF
TRBJ1-2	few	TRBV7-9	TRBD1	15	TGTGCCAGCAGCTTAGCTCCGTGGGGACAGACCGACTACACCTTC	CASSLAPWGQTDYTF
TRBJ1-1	few	TRBV12-3/TRBV12-4	TRBD1	14	TGTGCCAGCAGCCGGACAGGGATCAACACTGAAGCTTTCTTT	CASSRTGINTEAFF